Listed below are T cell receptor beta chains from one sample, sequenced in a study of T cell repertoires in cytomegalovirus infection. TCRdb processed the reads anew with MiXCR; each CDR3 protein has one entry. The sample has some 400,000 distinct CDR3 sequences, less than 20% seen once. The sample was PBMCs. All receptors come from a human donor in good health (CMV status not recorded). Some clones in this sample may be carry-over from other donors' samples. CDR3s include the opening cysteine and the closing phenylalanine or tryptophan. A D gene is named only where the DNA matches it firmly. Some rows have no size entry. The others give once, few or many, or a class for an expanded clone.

cdr3_nt: TGTGCCAGCAGCTTAATCGTCGGAGCTTCGTTTAGCACAGATACGCAGTATTTT; cdr3_aa: CASSLIVGASFSTDTQYF; clone_size: many; d_call: -; v_call: TRBV7-2; j_call: TRBJ2-3; cdr3_length: 18
cdr3_nt: TGTGCCAGCAGTGAAGGCCCGGGACTTAACTATGGCTACACCTTC; cdr3_aa: CASSEGPGLNYGYTF; clone_size: many; d_call: -; v_call: TRBV6-1; j_call: TRBJ1-2; cdr3_length: 15
cdr3_nt: TGCGCCAGCAGCCAATGGACTAGCGGGAGGCACATCGAGCAGTACTTC; cdr3_aa: CASSQWTSGRHIEQYF; clone_size: -; d_call: TRBD2; v_call: TRBV4-3; j_call: TRBJ2-7; cdr3_length: 16
cdr3_nt: TGCGCCAGCAGCTTCGGACGGAGCGGGGAAAAACTGTTTTTT; cdr3_aa: CASSFGRSGEKLFF; clone_size: -; d_call: -; v_call: TRBV5-1; j_call: TRBJ1-4; cdr3_length: 14
cdr3_nt: TGTGCCAGCAGCACCCCCCCGGACATTCAGTACTTC; cdr3_aa: CASSTPPDIQYF; clone_size: many; d_call: -; v_call: TRBV7-9; j_call: TRBJ2-4; cdr3_length: 12
cdr3_nt: TGTGCCAGCAGTTATTCCGGGACTAGCGGGAAAGAGACCCAGTACTTC; cdr3_aa: CASSYSGTSGKETQYF; clone_size: many; d_call: TRBD2; v_call: TRBV6-6; j_call: TRBJ2-5; cdr3_length: 16
cdr3_nt: TGCAGCGTTCGGGAGGGGTACACAGATACGCAGTATTTT; cdr3_aa: CSVREGYTDTQYF; clone_size: -; d_call: TRBD2; v_call: TRBV29-1; j_call: TRBJ2-3; cdr3_length: 13
cdr3_nt: TGCAGTGCTCGAGACAATAGCGATTGTGGGTATTGCAATGAGCAGTTCTTC; cdr3_aa: CSARDNSDCGYCNEQFF; clone_size: many; d_call: -; v_call: TRBV20-1; j_call: TRBJ2-1; cdr3_length: 17
cdr3_nt: TGCGCCAGCAGCCAGTGGGAGTCCACAGATACGCAGTATTTT; cdr3_aa: CASSQWESTDTQYF; clone_size: many; d_call: -; v_call: TRBV4-1; j_call: TRBJ2-3; cdr3_length: 14
cdr3_nt: TGTGCCAGCAGTTGGCGGGATGAAGCTTTCTTT; cdr3_aa: CASSWRDEAFF; clone_size: -; d_call: -; v_call: TRBV2; j_call: TRBJ1-1; cdr3_length: 11
cdr3_nt: TGTGCCAGCAGCCCAATAGCGGGGGCCTCCTACGAGCAGTACTTC; cdr3_aa: CASSPIAGASYEQYF; clone_size: few; d_call: TRBD2; v_call: TRBV27; j_call: TRBJ2-7; cdr3_length: 15
cdr3_nt: TGTGCCAGCAGGCAGTGGGGACGGGCTAATTATGGCTACACCTTC; cdr3_aa: CASRQWGRANYGYTF; clone_size: -; d_call: -; v_call: TRBV3-1; j_call: TRBJ1-2; cdr3_length: 15
cdr3_nt: TGCAGCCTACTTCAGGGGGGGACTAGCGGGAGCCATGAGCAGTTCTTC; cdr3_aa: CSLLQGGTSGSHEQFF; clone_size: -; d_call: TRBD2; v_call: TRBV29-1; j_call: TRBJ2-1; cdr3_length: 16
cdr3_nt: TGTGCCAGCAGGACAGGGGGCCACTACGAGCAGTACTTC; cdr3_aa: CASRTGGHYEQYF; clone_size: -; d_call: TRBD1; v_call: TRBV28; j_call: TRBJ2-7; cdr3_length: 13
cdr3_nt: TGCGCCAGCAGCCTCGGGCCTCCAGAATTCAAAAACATTCAGTACTTC; cdr3_aa: CASSLGPPEFKNIQYF; clone_size: -; d_call: -; v_call: TRBV4-1; j_call: TRBJ2-4; cdr3_length: 16
cdr3_nt: TGTGCCAGCAGCGCGGAGGCAAATGAGCAGTTCTTC; cdr3_aa: CASSAEANEQFF; clone_size: once; d_call: -; v_call: TRBV7-9; j_call: TRBJ2-1; cdr3_length: 12
cdr3_nt: TGTGCCAGCAGTTTCGCATGGACAGGGCCCTACGAGCAGTACTTC; cdr3_aa: CASSFAWTGPYEQYF; clone_size: -; d_call: TRBD1; v_call: TRBV28; j_call: TRBJ2-7; cdr3_length: 15
cdr3_nt: TGTGCCAGCAGCCAAACCGTTTGGCAGATAGCCTACGAGCAGTACTTC; cdr3_aa: CASSQTVWQIAYEQYF; clone_size: -; d_call: -; v_call: TRBV4-2; j_call: TRBJ2-7; cdr3_length: 16